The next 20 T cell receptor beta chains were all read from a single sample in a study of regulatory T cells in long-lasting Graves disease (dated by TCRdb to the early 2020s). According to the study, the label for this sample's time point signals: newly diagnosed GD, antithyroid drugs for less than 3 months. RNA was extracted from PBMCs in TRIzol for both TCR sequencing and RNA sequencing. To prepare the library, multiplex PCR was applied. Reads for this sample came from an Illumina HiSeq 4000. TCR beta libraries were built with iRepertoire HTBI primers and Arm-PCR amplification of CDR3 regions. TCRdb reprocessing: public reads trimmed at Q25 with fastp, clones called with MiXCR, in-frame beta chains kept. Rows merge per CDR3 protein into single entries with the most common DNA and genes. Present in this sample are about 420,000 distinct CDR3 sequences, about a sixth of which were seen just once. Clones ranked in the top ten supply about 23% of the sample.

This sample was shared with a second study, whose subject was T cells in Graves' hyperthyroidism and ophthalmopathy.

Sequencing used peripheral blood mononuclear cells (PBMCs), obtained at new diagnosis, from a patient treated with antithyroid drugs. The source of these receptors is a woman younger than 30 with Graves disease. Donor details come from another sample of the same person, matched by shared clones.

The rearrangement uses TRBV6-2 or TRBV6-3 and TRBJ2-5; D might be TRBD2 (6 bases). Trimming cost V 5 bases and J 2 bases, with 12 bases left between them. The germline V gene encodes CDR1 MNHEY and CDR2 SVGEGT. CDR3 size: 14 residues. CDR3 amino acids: CASSRGLKQETQYF. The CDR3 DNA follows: TGTGCCAGCAGTCGCGGACTAAAGCAAGAGACCCAGTACTTC.

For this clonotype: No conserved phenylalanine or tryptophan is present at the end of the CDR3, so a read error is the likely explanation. The CDR3 DNA follows: TGTGCCAGCAGCAGACTAGCGGGAGGCAATGAGCAGTTCCTC. Amino acid sequence: CASSRLAGGNEQFL. The chain couples TRBV7-2 to TRBJ2-1; TRBD2 matches at 13 bases. The V gene's germline CDR1 is SGHTA and CDR2 FQGNSA. The CDR3 runs to 14 residues. V shed 5 bases, J shed 6 bases, and the junction held 1 base outside the gene matches.

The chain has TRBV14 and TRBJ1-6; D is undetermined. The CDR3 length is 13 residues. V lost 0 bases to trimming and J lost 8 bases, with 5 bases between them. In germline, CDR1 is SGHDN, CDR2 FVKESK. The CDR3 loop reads CASSQETYSPLHF. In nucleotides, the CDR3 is TGTGCCAGCAGCCAAGAGACCTATTCACCCCTCCACTTT.

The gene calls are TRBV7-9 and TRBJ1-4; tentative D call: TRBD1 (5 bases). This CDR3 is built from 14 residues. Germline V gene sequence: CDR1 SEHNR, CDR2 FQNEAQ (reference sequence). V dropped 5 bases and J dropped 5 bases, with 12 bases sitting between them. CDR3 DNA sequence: TGTGCCAGCAGCCGGACGCGGGGGAATGAAAAACTGTTTTTT. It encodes CASSRTRGNEKLFF.

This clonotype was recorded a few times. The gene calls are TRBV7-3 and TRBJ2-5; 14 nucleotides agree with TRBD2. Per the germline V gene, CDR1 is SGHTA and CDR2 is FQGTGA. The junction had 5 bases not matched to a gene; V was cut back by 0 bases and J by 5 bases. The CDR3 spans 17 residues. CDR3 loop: CASSLTGTSGGVETQYF. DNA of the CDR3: TGTGCCAGCAGCTTAACGGGGACTAGCGGGGGCGTGGAGACCCAGTACTTC.

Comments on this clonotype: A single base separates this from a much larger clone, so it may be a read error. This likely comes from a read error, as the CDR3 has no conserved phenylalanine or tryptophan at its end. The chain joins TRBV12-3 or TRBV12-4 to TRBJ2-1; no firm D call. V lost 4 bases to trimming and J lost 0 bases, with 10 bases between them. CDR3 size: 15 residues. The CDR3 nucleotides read TGTGCCAGCAGTTATACGGCCAACTCCTACAATGAGCAGTTCTCC. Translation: CASSYTANSYNEQFS.

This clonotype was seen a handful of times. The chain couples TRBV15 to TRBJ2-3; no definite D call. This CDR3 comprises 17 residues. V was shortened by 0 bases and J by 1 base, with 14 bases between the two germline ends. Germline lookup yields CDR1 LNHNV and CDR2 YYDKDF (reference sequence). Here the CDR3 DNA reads TGTGCCACCAGCAGAGATAGGTCCCCTTCGGGCACAGATACGCAGTATTTT. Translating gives CATSRDRSPSGTDTQYF.

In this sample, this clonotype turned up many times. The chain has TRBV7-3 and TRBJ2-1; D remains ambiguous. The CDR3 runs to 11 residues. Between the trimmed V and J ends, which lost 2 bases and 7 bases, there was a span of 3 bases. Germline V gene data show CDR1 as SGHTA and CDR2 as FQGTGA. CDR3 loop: CASSLGNEQFF. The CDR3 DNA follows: TGTGCCAGCAGCTTAGGGAATGAGCAGTTCTTC.

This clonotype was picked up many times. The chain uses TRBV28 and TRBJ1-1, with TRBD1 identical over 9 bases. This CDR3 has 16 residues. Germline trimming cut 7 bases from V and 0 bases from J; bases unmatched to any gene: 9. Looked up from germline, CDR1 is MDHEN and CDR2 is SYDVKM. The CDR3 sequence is CASNRRGQGMNTEAFF. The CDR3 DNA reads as TGTGCCAGCAATCGAAGGGGACAGGGAATGAACACTGAAGCTTTCTTT. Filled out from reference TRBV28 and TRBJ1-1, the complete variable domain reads DVKVTQSSRYLVKRTGEKVFLECVQDMDHENMFWYRQDPGLGLRLIYFSYDVKMKEKGDIPEGYSVSREKKERFSLILESASTNQTSMYLCASNRRGQGMNTEAFFGQGTRLTVV.

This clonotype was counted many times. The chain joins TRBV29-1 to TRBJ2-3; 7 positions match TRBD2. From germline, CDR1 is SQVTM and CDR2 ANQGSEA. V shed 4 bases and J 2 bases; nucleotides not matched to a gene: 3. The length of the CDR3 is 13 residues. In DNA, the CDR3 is TGCAGCGTTGCCGGGAGGCTCACAGATACGCAGTATTTT. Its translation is CSVAGRLTDTQYF.

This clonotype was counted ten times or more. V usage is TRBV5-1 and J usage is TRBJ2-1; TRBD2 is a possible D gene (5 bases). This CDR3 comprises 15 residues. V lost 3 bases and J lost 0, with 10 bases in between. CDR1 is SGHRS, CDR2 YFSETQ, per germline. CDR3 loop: CASSWPADSYNEQFF. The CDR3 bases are TGCGCCAGCAGCTGGCCAGCGGACTCCTACAATGAGCAGTTCTTC.

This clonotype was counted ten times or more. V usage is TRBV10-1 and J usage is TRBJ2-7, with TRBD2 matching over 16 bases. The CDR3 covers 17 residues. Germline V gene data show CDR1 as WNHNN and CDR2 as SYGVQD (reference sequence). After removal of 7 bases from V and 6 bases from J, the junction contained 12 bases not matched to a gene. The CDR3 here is CASNESGTSGRACEQYF. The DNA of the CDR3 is TGCGCCAGCAATGAAAGCGGGACTAGCGGGAGGGCCTGCGAGCAGTACTTC.

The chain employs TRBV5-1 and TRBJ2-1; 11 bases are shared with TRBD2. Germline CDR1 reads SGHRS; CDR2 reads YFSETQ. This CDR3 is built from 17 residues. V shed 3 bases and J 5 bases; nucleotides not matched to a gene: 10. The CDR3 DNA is TGCGCCAGCAGCTATGGTAGCGGGAGGGTGTCGCACAATGAGCAGTTCTTC. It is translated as CASSYGSGRVSHNEQFF.

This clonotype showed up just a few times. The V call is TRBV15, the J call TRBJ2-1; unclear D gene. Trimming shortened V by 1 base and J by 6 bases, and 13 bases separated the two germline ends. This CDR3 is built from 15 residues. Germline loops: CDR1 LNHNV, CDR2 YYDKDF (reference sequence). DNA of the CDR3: TGTGCCACCAGCAGAGGCCCAGTACGGATCAATGAGCAGTTCTTC. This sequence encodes CATSRGPVRINEQFF.

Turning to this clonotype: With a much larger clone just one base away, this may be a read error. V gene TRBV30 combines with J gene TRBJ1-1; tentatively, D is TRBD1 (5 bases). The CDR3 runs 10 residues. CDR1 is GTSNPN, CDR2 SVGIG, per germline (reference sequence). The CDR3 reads CPWRGAGAFF. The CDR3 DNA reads TGTCCTTGGAGAGGGGCTGGAGCTTTCTTT.

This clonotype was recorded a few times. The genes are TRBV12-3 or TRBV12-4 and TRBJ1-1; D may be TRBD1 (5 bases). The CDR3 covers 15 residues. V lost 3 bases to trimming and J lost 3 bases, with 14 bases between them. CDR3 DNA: TGTGCCAGCAGTTTGGACATGTCTTCTGACACTGAAGCTTTCTTT. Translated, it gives CASSLDMSSDTEAFF.

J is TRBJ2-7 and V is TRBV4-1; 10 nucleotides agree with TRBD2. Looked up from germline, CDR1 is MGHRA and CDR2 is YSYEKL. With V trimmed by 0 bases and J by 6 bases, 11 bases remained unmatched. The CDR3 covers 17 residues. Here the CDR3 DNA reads TGCGCCAGCAGCCAAGAGGGGCCACCGGGACTAGCGACCGAGCAGTACTTC. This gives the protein CASSQEGPPGLATEQYF.

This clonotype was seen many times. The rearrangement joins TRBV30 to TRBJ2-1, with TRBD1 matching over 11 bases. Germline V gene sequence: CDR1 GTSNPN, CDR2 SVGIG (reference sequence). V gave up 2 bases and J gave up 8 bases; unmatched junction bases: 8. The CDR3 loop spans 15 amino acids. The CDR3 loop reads CAWSTGQGAGDEQFF. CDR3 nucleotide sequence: TGTGCCTGGAGTACAGGACAGGGGGCTGGGGATGAGCAGTTCTTC.

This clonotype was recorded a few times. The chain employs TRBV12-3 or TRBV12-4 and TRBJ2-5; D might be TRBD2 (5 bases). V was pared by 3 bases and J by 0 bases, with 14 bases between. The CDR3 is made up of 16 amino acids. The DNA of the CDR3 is TGTGCCAGCAGTTTTGGGATCCGGGAATACCAAGAGACCCAGTACTTC. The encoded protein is CASSFGIREYQETQYF.

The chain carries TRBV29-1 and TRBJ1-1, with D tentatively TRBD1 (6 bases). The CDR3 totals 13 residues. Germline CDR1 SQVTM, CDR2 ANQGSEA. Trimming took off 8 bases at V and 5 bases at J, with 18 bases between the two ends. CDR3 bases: TGCAGCCTCTCTGCGGGGGGCGGGACTGAAGCTTTCTTT. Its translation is CSLSAGGGTEAFF.